The clone carrying this T cell receptor beta chain was counted at least ten times. No antigen is known for it. The record originates from a study of metastatic and nonmetastatic thyroid tumors. Across the whole study: Thyroid patients, malignant and benign, had repertoires compared across blood and tumor or nodule tissue. Findings and limits, study-wide: A significant increase in TCR beta diversity was reportedly seen in malignant thyroid tumors relative to benign nodules, in blood and tumor.

No patient received treatment before thyroid surgery. Methods used by the authors: Using the CDR3 differences seen across clinicopathological groups, the authors built a distant-metastasis classifier for papillary thyroid cancer, which was meant to discriminate distant-metastatic patients. TCRdb re-called the PCR reads through MiXCR. The V and J calls reflect TCRdb's pipeline rather than the authors' work. The sample lists around 20,000 clones; about 20% were seen once. There are 12 residues in the CDR3. Trimming left V 2 bases short and J 3 bases short, with 4 bases between. Per germline, CDR1 SEHNR and CDR2 FQNEAQ (reference sequence).

The sequence derives from a female donor with papillary thyroid cancer or a benign thyroid nodule (not recorded which). Some clones in this sample may be carry-over from other donors' samples. The rearrangement joins TRBV7-9 to TRBJ1-1; no firm D call. The sample consisted of blood. This chain's CDR3 is CASSLQDTEAFF. The CDR3 nucleotides read TGTGCCAGCAGCTTACAAGACACTGAAGCTTTCTTT.